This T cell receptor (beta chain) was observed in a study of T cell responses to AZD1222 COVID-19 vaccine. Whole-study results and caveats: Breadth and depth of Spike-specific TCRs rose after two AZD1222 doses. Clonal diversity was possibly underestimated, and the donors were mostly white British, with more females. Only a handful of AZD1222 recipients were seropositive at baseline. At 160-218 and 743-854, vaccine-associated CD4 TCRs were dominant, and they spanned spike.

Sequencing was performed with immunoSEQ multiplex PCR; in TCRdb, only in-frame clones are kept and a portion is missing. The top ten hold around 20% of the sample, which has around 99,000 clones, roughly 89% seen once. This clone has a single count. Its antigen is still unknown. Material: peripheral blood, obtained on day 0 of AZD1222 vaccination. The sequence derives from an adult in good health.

CDR3 bases: TGTGCCAGCAGTACAGTGGGGGGAACTGAAGCTTTCTTT. The encoded protein is CASSTVGGTEAFF. The rearrangement uses TRBV7-6 and TRBJ1-1; the D gene is possibly TRBD1 (5 bases). CDR1 and CDR2 from the germline V gene are SGHVS and FNYEAQ. There are 13 residues in the CDR3. Trimming stripped 6 bases from V and 5 bases from J, with 13 bases between.